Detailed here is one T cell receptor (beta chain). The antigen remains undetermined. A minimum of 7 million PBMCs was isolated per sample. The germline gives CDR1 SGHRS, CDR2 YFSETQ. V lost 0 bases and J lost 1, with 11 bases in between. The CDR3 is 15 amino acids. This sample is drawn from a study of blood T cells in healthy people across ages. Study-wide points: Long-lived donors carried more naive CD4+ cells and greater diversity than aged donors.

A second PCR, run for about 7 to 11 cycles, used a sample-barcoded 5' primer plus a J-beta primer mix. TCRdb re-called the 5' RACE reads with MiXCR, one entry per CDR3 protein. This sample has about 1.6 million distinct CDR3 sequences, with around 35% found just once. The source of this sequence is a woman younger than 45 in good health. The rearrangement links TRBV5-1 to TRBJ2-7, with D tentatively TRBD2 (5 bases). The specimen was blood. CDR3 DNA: TGCGCCAGCAGCTTGGGAAGCGGAAATTCCTACGAGCAGTACTTC. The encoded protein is CASSLGSGNSYEQYF. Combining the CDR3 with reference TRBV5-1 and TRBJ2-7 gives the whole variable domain KAGVTQTPRYLIKTRGQQVTLSCSPISGHRSVSWYQQTPGQGLQFLFEYFSETQRNKGNFPGRFSGRQFSNSRSEMNVSTLELGDSALYLCASSLGSGNSYEQYFGPGTRLTVT.